These 26 T cell receptor beta chains were sequenced from one sample in a study of blood T cell repertoires in COVID-19. Clones were read by immunoSEQ multiplex PCR, and TCRdb kept only the in-frame ones, dropping some. The table has 400,000 to 450,000 clones, about 90% seen once. The sequenced sample was PBMCs or T cells enriched from blood (not recorded which). The receptors stem from a man between 18 and 29 years old who had recovered from COVID-19.

This clone was found once. The V and J genes are TRBV7-2 and TRBJ2-5; 10 nucleotides line up with TRBD1. V shed 3 bases and J 2 bases; nucleotides not matched to a gene: 6. This CDR3 is 16 amino acids long. Looked up from germline, CDR1 is SGHTA and CDR2 is FQGNSA. CDR3: CASSLGTGDGQETQYF. DNA for the CDR3: TGTGCCAGCAGCTTGGGGACAGGGGACGGGCAAGAGACCCAGTACTTC. Based on the CDR3 plus reference TRBV7-2 and TRBJ2-5, the full variable domain is GAGVSQSPSNKVTEKGKDVELRCDPISGHTALYWYRQSLGQGLEFLIYFQGNSAPDKSGLPSDRFSAERTGGSVSTLTIQRTQQEDSAVYLCASSLGTGDGQETQYFGPGTRLLVL.

The chain recombines TRBV29-1 with TRBJ1-1; maybe TRBD1 (5 bases). V was clipped by 0 bases and J by 0 bases, with 11 bases between them. The CDR3 is 15 amino acids. CDR1 is SQVTM, CDR2 ANQGSEA, per germline. In DNA form, the CDR3 reads TGCAGCGTTGAAGATTCGGCAGGGCTGAACACTGAAGCTTTCTTT. Residues: CSVEDSAGLNTEAFF.

The chain has TRBV7-6 and TRBJ2-3; 10 bases are a match to TRBD2. The CDR3 is 16 amino acids. Trimming cost V 5 bases and J 6 bases; bases outside gene matches: 11. Germline V CDR1 and CDR2: SGHVS, FNYEAQ. This CDR3 is CASSLRAGGPSDTQYF. In DNA, the CDR3 is TGTGCCAGCAGCCTGAGAGCGGGAGGGCCCTCGGATACGCAGTATTTT.

The J gene is TRBJ2-7, the V gene TRBV18; D gene ambiguous. Looked up from germline, CDR1 is KGHSH and CDR2 is LQKENI. V dropped 0 bases and J dropped 3 bases, with 6 bases sitting between them. The CDR3 runs to 13 residues. CDR3 sequence (DNA): TGTGCCAGCTCACCACCGGCCGTCTACGAGCAGTACTTC. Translation: CASSPPAVYEQYF.

This clone was observed a single time. DNA of the CDR3: TGCGCCAGCAGCCAAGAACCAGGGTTGATCCCTGAAGCTTTCTTT. It specifies CASSQEPGLIPEAFF. The V gene is TRBV4-1, the J gene TRBJ1-1; weak D call: TRBD1 (5 bases). The V end was cut by 0 bases, the J end by 6 bases, with 14 bases between. This CDR3 is built from 15 residues. Germline V gene sequence: CDR1 MGHRA, CDR2 YSYEKL.

The V and J genes are TRBV2 and TRBJ1-5; D not certain. The CDR3 is 15 amino acids. CDR1 is SNHLY and CDR2 is FYNNEI in the germline V gene. V dropped 2 bases and J dropped 4 bases, with 12 bases sitting between them. CDR3: CASSERLQKNQPQHF. The CDR3 nucleotides read TGTGCCAGCAGTGAAAGGCTACAGAAAAATCAGCCCCAGCATTTT. The full variable domain, rest sourced from reference TRBV2 and TRBJ1-5, is EPEVTQTPSHQVTQMGQEVILRCVPISNHLYFYWYRQILGQKVEFLVSFYNNEISEKSEIFDDQFSVERPDGSNFTLKIRSTKLEDSAMYFCASSERLQKNQPQHFGDGTRLSIL.

The chain joins TRBV19 to TRBJ2-7; 9 bases map to TRBD2. This CDR3 has 14 amino acids. After removal of 5 bases from V and 3 bases from J, the junction contained 5 bases not matched to a gene. CDR1 and CDR2 from the germline V gene are LNHDA and SQIVND (reference sequence). CDR3 sequence (DNA): TGTGCCAGTAGTGGGTTTAGCGGGAGCTACGAGCAGTACTTC. Encoded protein: CASSGFSGSYEQYF. The full variable domain, with the rest looked up from reference TRBV19 and TRBJ2-7, is DGGITQSPKYLFRKEGQNVTLSCEQNLNHDAMYWYRQDPGQGLRLIYYSQIVNDFQKGDIAEGYSVSREKKESFPLTVTSAQKNPTAFYLCASSGFSGSYEQYFGPGTRLTVT.

V usage is TRBV5-8 and J usage is TRBJ1-5, with 7 bases that match TRBD1. V gave up 3 bases and J gave up 6 bases; unmatched junction bases: 9. The CDR3 has 15 residues. The germline V gene encodes CDR1 SGHTS and CDR2 YDEGEE. The CDR3 protein is CASSSTGDRSQPQHF. The CDR3 coding sequence is TGTGCCAGCAGCTCAACAGGGGACCGTAGTCAGCCCCAGCATTTT. The variable domain in full, completed from reference TRBV5-8 and TRBJ1-5, reads EAGVTQSPTHLIKTRGQQATLRCSPISGHTSVYWYQQALGLGLQFLLWYDEGEERNRGNFPPRFSGRQFPNYSSELNVNALELEDSALYLCASSSTGDRSQPQHFGDGTRLSIL.

This chain links TRBV7-2 with TRBJ1-2, with 9 bases fitting TRBD1. The CDR3 runs 15 residues. The germline V gene encodes CDR1 SGHTA and CDR2 FQGNSA. J gave up 4 bases and V 1 base, and 4 bases lay outside the gene matches. This chain's CDR3 is CASSLDRGRSYGYTF. The CDR3 DNA follows: TGTGCCAGCAGCTTAGACAGGGGGCGTTCCTATGGCTACACCTTC.

This chain connects TRBV10-3 to TRBJ1-2; TRBD1 is a possible D gene (6 bases). Trimming shortened V by 6 bases and J by 3 bases, and 14 bases separated the two germline ends. Germline V gene lookup returns CDR1 ENHRY and CDR2 SYGVKD. There are 14 residues in the CDR3. The CDR3 sequence is CAIRRQAPDYGYTF. The CDR3 DNA reads as TGTGCCATCAGAAGACAGGCCCCAGACTATGGCTACACCTTC.

The rearrangement links TRBV19 to TRBJ1-1; TRBD1 is a possible D gene (5 bases). The V gene's germline CDR1 is LNHDA and CDR2 SQIVND (reference sequence). The CDR3 extends over 11 amino acids. Between the trimmed V and J ends, which lost 6 bases and 10 bases, there was a span of 12 bases. CDR3 in DNA: TGTGCCAGTAGGGCCAGGGACTCAGCTTTCTTT. Protein product: CASRARDSAFF.

Worth noting for this clone: This sample includes further DNA sequences coding for the same CDR3. The gene calls are TRBV5-1 and TRBJ2-2, with 9 bases matching TRBD1. Germline CDR1 is SGHRS and CDR2 is YFSETQ. The trim removed 3 bases at V and 2 bases at J, leaving 2 bases unmatched. The CDR3 extends over 15 amino acids. Here the CDR3 reads CASSWTGANTGELFF. The CDR3 region has the DNA TGCGCCAGCAGCTGGACAGGGGCAAACACCGGGGAGCTGTTTTTT.

A note on this clone: Other DNA sequences in this sample translate to the same CDR3. The chain carries TRBV27 and TRBJ1-2; 7 positions agree with TRBD1. Germline CDR1 reads MNHEY; CDR2 reads SMNVEV (reference sequence). The junction had 2 bases not matched to a gene; V was cut back by 5 bases and J by 2 bases. The CDR3 is made up of 13 amino acids. CDR3 nucleotides: TGTGCCAGCAGTCCGACAGGGAACTATGGCTACACCTTC. Its protein product is CASSPTGNYGYTF.

V is TRBV3-1 (or the pseudogene TRBV3-2) and J is TRBJ1-1; D may be TRBD1 (6 bases). Germline-derived CDR1 and CDR2 are LGHDT and YNNKEL (reference sequence). V was clipped by 4 bases and J by 11 bases, with 17 bases between them. The CDR3 loop spans 13 amino acids. In nucleotides, the CDR3 is TGTGCCAGCAGCCCTCTCACAGGGCCCGAGGCTTTCTTT. Its protein product is CASSPLTGPEAFF.

V usage is TRBV28 and J usage is TRBJ2-7, with D maybe TRBD1 (6 bases). Germline CDR1 MDHEN, CDR2 SYDVKM. V was shortened by 3 bases and J by 7 bases, with 13 bases between the two germline ends. The CDR3 spans 13 residues. The CDR3 DNA follows: TGTGCCAGCAGTTTCAGGGGTCGTGGGGAGCAGTACTTC. The encoded protein is CASSFRGRGEQYF.

This rearrangement joins TRBV5-1 to TRBJ2-7; 8 nucleotides line up with TRBD2. The V and J ends lost 0 bases and 2 bases, in that order; junction bases with no gene match: 7. The CDR3 is 16 amino acids. Germline V gene lookup returns CDR1 SGHRS and CDR2 YFSETQ. CDR3: CASSLGSLAGAYEQYF. The CDR3 DNA follows: TGCGCCAGCAGCTTGGGATCGCTAGCGGGTGCCTACGAGCAGTACTTC.

The chain is built from TRBV5-1 and TRBJ2-1, with 7 bases aligning to TRBD2. With 5 bases clipped from V and 4 bases from J, the junction kept 6 bases outside the gene matches. The CDR3 spans 14 residues. CDR1 is SGHRS, CDR2 YFSETQ, per germline. The CDR3 coding sequence is TGCGCCAGCAGTCACGGGACTACTTACAATGAGCAGTTCTTC. It translates to CASSHGTTYNEQFF.

The rearrangement links TRBV11-1 to TRBJ1-1, with no clear D. V was cut by 5 bases and J by 7 bases, with 14 bases left in between. This CDR3 is 13 amino acids long. CDR1 is SGHAT and CDR2 is FQDESV in the germline V gene (reference sequence). CDR3 protein: CASSPAPGIEAFF. The CDR3 DNA is TGTGCCAGCAGCCCAGCCCCAGGAATTGAAGCTTTCTTT.

This chain links TRBV6-5 with TRBJ2-1; D gene uncertain. Germline CDR1 reads MNHEY; CDR2 reads SVGAGI. Trimming took off 2 bases at V and 0 bases at J, with 8 bases between the two ends. The CDR3 runs to 15 residues. The CDR3 DNA reads as TGTGCCAGCAGTTACGAGGCCAGCTCCTACAATGAGCAGTTCTTC. Its protein is CASSYEASSYNEQFF.

This rearrangement joins TRBV5-4 to TRBJ2-1, with 12 bases that match TRBD2. Germline lookup yields CDR1 SGHNT and CDR2 YYREEE (reference sequence). Trimming removed 4 bases from V and 7 bases from J; junction bases left unmatched: 9. The CDR3 spans 16 residues. The CDR3 loop reads CASSQGLAGTGNEQFF. The CDR3 bases are TGTGCCAGCAGCCAAGGACTAGCGGGGACTGGGAATGAGCAGTTCTTC.

J is TRBJ2-7 and V is TRBV23-1, with D perhaps matching TRBD2 (6 bases). TRBV23-1 is filed as an ORF, its function uncertain. V gave up 0 bases and J gave up 2 bases, with 14 bases separating them. This CDR3 is built from 16 residues. The CDR3 sequence: CASSQSSGVPTYEQYF. The CDR3 DNA follows: TGCGCCAGCAGTCAATCCTCGGGGGTCCCGACCTACGAGCAGTACTTC.

This chain connects TRBV29-1 to TRBJ2-1, with 8 positions matching TRBD2. CDR1 and CDR2 from the germline V gene are SQVTM and ANQGSEA. Losses at the gene ends were 6 bases for V and 4 bases for J; bases not matched to a gene: 8. The CDR3 totals 14 residues. The CDR3 reads CSVRQLAGYNEQFF. CDR3 bases: TGCAGCGTCCGGCAGTTAGCGGGATACAATGAGCAGTTCTTC.

The chain carries TRBV6-1 and TRBJ2-7; tentatively, D is TRBD1 (6 bases). Per the germline V gene, CDR1 is MNHNS and CDR2 is SASEGT. V was clipped by 0 bases and J by 1 base, with 31 bases between them. The CDR3 has 22 amino acids. The CDR3 loop reads CASSEAWYRLRSTGAFSYEQYF. CDR3 bases: TGTGCCAGCAGTGAAGCGTGGTATAGACTAAGGTCGACAGGCGCCTTTTCCTACGAGCAGTACTTC.

This rearrangement joins TRBV30 to TRBJ1-1, with 9 nucleotides matching TRBD1. Germline assignment: CDR1 GTSNPN and CDR2 SVGIG (reference sequence). The V segment lost 4 bases and the J segment 4 bases; nucleotides outside the gene matches: 10. The CDR3 contains 15 residues. The CDR3 DNA reads as TGTGCCTGGAAAAAACAGGGGGCGCGGTTCACTGAAGCTTTCTTT. It translates to CAWKKQGARFTEAFF.

The V call is TRBV2, the J call TRBJ1-6, with TRBD1 matching over 9 bases. The CDR3 is made up of 18 amino acids. V was pared by 6 bases and J by 1 base, with 10 bases of the junction left unmatched. From germline, CDR1 is SNHLY and CDR2 FYNNEI. Written as DNA, the CDR3 is TGTGCCAGCAGCTCCTTACAGGGGGCGAATTCCTATAATTCACCCCTCCACTTT. The encoded protein is CASSSLQGANSYNSPLHF.

The J gene is TRBJ1-5, the V gene TRBV4-1; weak D call: TRBD1 (5 bases). The ends were cut back, 4 bases at V and 9 bases at J, with 16 bases in the middle. CDR3 length: 14 residues. Germline-derived CDR1 and CDR2 are MGHRA and YSYEKL. The DNA for the CDR3 is TGCGCCAGCAGCCCGTACTCCGGGGGAGGGCCCCAGCATTTT. Translation gives CASSPYSGGGPQHF.